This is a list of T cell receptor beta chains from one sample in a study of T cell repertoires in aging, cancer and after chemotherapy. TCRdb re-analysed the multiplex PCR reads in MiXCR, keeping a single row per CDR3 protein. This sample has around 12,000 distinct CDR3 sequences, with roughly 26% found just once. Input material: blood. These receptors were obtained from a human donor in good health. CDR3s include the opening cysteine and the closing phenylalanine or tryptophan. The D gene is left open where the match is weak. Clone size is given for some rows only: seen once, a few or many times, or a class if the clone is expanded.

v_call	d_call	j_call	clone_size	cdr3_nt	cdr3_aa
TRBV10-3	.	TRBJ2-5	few	TGTGCCATCAGCCGGGCCCAGGGCGAGACCCAGTACTTC	CAISRAQGETQYF
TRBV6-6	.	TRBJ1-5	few	TGTGCCAGCAGTTACCCGGGGAGCAATCAGCCCCAGCATTTT	CASSYPGSNQPQHF
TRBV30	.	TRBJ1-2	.	TGTGCCTGGAGTGCGGGGGGCTACTATGGCTACACCTTC	CAWSAGGYYGYTF
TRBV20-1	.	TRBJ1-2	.	TGCAGTGCTAGAGAACGGAGCTTCTATAACTACACCTTC	CSARERSFYNYTF
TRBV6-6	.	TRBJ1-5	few	TGTGCCAGCAGTATGCATTTTTCTAACCAGCCCCAGCATTTT	CASSMHFSNQPQHF
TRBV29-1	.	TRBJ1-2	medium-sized	TGCAGCGTTAGCGGAACTATCTATGGCTACACCTTC	CSVSGTIYGYTF
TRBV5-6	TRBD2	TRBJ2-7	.	TGCGCCAGCAGCTTTGGGATAGCGGGGGGGGCTTACGAGCAGTACTTC	CASSFGIAGGAYEQYF
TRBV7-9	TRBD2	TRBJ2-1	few	TGTGCCAGCAGCTTAAAAGGACTAGCGGGGGGGCCTCACGATGAGCAGTTCTTC	CASSLKGLAGGPHDEQFF
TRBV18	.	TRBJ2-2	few	TGTGCCAGCTCACCACCGGCGGGGGCGACCGGGGAGCTGTTTTTT	CASSPPAGATGELFF
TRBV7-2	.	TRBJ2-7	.	TGTGCCAGCAGCTCCATGGACATGAGCTCCTACGAGCAGTACTTC	CASSSMDMSSYEQYF
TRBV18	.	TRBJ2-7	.	TGTGCCAGCTCACCAGCGAGTTACGAGCAGTACTTC	CASSPASYEQYF
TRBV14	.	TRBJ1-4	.	TGTGCCAGCAGCCTAGGGGTTCCCCTTTTGGGGAAACTGTTTTTT	CASSLGVPLLGKLFF
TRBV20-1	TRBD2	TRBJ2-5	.	TGCAGTGCTCTCCGGACTAGCGGGGGGGCTAGGGAGACCCAGTACTTC	CSALRTSGGARETQYF
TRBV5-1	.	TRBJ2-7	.	TGCGCCAGCAGCCGGCCCGGATACGAGCAGTACTTC	CASSRPGYEQYF
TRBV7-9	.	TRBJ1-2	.	TGTGCCAGCAGCTTAAGATTGAAGGGCCGCCTTAACTATGGCTACACCTTC	CASSLRLKGRLNYGYTF
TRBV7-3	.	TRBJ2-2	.	TGTGCCAGCAGCTTATTCTCCAGGCTGAACACCGGGGAGCTGTTTTTT	CASSLFSRLNTGELFF
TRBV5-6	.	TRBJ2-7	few	TGTGCCAGCAGAAGAGCGGGCAGGGGGAGGGACGAGCAGTACTTC	CASRRAGRGRDEQYF
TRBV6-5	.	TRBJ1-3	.	TGTGCCAGCAGTTACGTACCGGGACACCGATCTGGAAACACCATATATTTT	CASSYVPGHRSGNTIYF
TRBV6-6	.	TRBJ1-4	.	TGTGCCAGCAGTAGAAATGAAAAACTGTTTTTT	CASSRNEKLFF
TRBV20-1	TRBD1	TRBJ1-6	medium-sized	TGCAGTGCTACGGGACAGAATAATTCACCCCTCCACTTT	CSATGQNNSPLHF
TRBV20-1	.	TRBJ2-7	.	TGCAGTGCTGTCTTGGGTCTAGCAACCTCCGAGCAGTACTTC	CSAVLGLATSEQYF
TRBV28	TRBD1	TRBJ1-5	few	TGTGCCAGCAGCAAAAGACAGGGTGATGGGCCCCAGCATTTT	CASSKRQGDGPQHF
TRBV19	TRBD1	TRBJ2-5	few	TGTGCCAGTAGTACAGTGTCCGGACAGGGGACCCAGTACTTC	CASSTVSGQGTQYF
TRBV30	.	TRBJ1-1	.	TGTGCCTGGAGTCCACTGGGGCGGCAAGCTTTCTTT	CAWSPLGRQAFF
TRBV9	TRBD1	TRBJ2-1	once	TGTGCCAGCAGCGTGGCGGGGACAGGGGGTGAGCAGTTCTTC	CASSVAGTGGEQFF
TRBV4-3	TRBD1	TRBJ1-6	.	TGCGCCAGCAGCCCAGGACAGGGAGGTTATTCACCCCTCCACTTT	CASSPGQGGYSPLHF
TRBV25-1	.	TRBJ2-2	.	TGTGCCAGCAGTGATCAGCGGCAGGGCTCCGGGGAGCTGTTTTTT	CASSDQRQGSGELFF
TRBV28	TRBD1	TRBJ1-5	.	TGTGCCAGCAGCCCGGGACAGGCCGGTCAGCATTTT	CASSPGQAGQHF
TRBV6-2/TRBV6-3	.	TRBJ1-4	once	TGTGCCAGCAGTGAGACATTGGATGATGAAAAACTGTTTTTT	CASSETLDDEKLFF
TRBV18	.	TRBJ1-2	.	TGTGTCAGCTCACCAGGGGATGGCTACACCTTC	CVSSPGDGYTF
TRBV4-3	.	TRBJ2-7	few	TGCGCCAGCAGCCAAGATCAGGGGGGCGTGTACGAGCAGTACTTC	CASSQDQGGVYEQYF
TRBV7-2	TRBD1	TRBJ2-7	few	TGTGCCAGCAGCCCAGGCCGGGACAGTTCCTACGAGCAGTACTTC	CASSPGRDSSYEQYF